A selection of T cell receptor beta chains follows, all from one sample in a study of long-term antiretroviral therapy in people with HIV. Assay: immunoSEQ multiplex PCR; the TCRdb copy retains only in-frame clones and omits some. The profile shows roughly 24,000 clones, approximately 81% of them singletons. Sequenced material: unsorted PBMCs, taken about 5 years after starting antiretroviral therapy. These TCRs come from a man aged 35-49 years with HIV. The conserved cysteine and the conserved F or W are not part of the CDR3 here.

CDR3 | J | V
ASSLHTTDTQY | TRBJ2-3 | TRBV7-3
ASSFAGAGYGYT | TRBJ1-2 | TRBV27
ASSLDRREMANEQF | TRBJ2-1 | TRBV11-3
ASSLGKLNTEAF | TRBJ1-1 | TRBV5-6
ASSSQRGELYEQY | TRBJ2-7 | TRBV27
ASSEVGNTIY | TRBJ1-3 | TRBV19
SVEVRLDEQF | TRBJ2-1 | TRBV29-1
ASGWDGKWNQPQH | TRBJ1-5 | TRBV27
ASNPPGSYEQY | TRBJ2-7 | TRBV28
ASSVPGQENTGELF | TRBJ2-2 | TRBV7-9
AWSEQGPYEQY | TRBJ2-7 | TRBV30
ASSLGRGGSYNEQF | TRBJ2-1 | TRBV7-9
ASSNHKQGCRYT | TRBJ1-2 | TRBV21-1
ASSPLVSGANVLT | TRBJ2-6 | TRBV18
ASLGREAF | TRBJ1-1 | TRBV27
ASSRTSEGELF | TRBJ2-2 | TRBV6-4
ASRAGHLNTEAF | TRBJ1-1 | TRBV4-1
SVDRLPAF | TRBJ1-1 | TRBV29-1
ATGLAGHESYNEQF | TRBJ2-1 | TRBV10-3
ASSPTSGTGFGYT | TRBJ1-2 | TRBV9
ASSLADALRETQY | TRBJ2-5 | TRBV5-6
ASSDLGQVFNQPQH | TRBJ1-5 | TRBV10-2
AWRRLAGGYEQY | TRBJ2-7 | TRBV30
ASSVDRGPNQPQH | TRBJ1-5 | TRBV6-6
ASSWEGARTDTQY | TRBJ2-3 | TRBV2
ARTLQGKSTDTQY | TRBJ2-3 | TRBV2
ASSLGLAETQY | TRBJ2-5 | TRBV11-2
ASSLSGLPYEQY | TRBJ2-7 | TRBV11-3